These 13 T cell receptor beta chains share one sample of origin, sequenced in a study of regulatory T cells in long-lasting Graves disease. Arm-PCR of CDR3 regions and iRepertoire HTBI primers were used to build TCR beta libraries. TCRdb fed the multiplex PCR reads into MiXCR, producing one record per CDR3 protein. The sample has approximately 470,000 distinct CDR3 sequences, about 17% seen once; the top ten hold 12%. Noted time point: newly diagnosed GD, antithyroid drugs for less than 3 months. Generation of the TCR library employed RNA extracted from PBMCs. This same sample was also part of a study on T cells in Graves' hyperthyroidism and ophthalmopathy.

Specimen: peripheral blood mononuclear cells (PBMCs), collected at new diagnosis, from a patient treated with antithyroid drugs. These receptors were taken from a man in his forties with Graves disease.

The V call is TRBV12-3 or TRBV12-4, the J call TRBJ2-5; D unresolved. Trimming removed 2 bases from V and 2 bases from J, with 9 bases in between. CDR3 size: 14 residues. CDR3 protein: CASSLLGKQETQYF. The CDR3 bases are TGTGCCAGCAGTTTATTGGGTAAACAAGAGACCCAGTACTTC.

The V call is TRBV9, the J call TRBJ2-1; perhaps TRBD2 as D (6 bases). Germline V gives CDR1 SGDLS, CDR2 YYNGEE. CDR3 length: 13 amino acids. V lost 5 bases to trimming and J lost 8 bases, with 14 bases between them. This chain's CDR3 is CASSYSGGDEQFF. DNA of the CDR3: TGTGCCAGCAGTTACTCCGGGGGAGATGAGCAGTTCTTC. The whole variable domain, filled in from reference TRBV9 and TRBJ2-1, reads DSGVTQTPKHLITATGQRVTLRCSPRSGDLSVYWYQQSLDQGLQFLIQYYNGEERAKGNILERFSAQQFPDLHSELNLSSLELGDSALYFCASSYSGGDEQFFGPGTRLTVL.

CDR3 region: CASSPREKTYNEQFF. CDR3 nucleotide sequence: TGTGCCAGCAGCCCACGGGAGAAAACCTACAATGAGCAGTTCTTC. The chain uses TRBV13 and TRBJ2-1; a weak D match, TRBD2 (6 bases). V shed 5 bases and J shed 2 bases, with 13 bases lying between them. CDR3 size: 15 residues. From germline, CDR1 is PRHDT and CDR2 FYEKMQ (reference sequence).

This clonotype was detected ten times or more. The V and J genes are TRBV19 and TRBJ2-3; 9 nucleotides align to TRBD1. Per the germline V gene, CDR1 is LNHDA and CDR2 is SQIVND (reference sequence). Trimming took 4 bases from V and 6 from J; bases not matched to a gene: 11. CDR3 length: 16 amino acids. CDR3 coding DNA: TGTGCCAGTAGTACTTTTTCGGGACAGGGAACCGATACGCAGTATTTT. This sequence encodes CASSTFSGQGTDTQYF.

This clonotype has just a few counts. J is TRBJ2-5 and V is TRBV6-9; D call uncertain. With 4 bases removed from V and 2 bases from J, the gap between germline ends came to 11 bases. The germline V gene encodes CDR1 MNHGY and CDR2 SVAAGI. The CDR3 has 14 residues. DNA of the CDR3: TGTGCCAGCAGTTTTCAGCCTACTCAAGAGACCCAGTACTTC. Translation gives CASSFQPTQETQYF.

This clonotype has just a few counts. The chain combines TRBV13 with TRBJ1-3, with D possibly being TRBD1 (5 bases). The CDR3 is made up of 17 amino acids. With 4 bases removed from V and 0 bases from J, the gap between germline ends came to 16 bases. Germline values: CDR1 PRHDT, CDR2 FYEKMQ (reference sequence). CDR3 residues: CASSSTWDRSSGNTIYF. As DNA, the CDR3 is TGTGCCAGCAGCTCCACTTGGGACCGTAGCTCTGGAAACACCATATATTTT.

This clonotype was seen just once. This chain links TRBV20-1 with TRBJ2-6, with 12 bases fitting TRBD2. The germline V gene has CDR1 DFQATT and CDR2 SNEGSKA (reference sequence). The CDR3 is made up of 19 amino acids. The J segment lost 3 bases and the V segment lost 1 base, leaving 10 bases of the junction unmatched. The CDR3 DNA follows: TGCAGTGCTAGAGGGGCTAGCGGGAGGGCGATGGGTGGGGCCAACGTCCTGACTTTC. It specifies CSARGASGRAMGGANVLTF.

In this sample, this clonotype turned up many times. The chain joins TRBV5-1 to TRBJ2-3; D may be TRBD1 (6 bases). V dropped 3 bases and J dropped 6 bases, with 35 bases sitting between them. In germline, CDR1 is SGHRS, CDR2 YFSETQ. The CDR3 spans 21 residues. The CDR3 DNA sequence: TGCGCCAGCAGCTCCAAAAACAGGGTCGAATGGCTGAACACGTTTGTGGATACGCAGTATTTT. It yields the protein CASSSKNRVEWLNTFVDTQYF.

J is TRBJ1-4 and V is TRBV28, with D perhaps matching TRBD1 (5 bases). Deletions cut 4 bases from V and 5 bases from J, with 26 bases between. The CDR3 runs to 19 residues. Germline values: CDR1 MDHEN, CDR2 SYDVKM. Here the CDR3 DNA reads TGTGCCAGCAGTTCACCAGTACTAGCCCCCACAGAGGGGAATGAAAAACTGTTTTTT. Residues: CASSSPVLAPTEGNEKLFF.

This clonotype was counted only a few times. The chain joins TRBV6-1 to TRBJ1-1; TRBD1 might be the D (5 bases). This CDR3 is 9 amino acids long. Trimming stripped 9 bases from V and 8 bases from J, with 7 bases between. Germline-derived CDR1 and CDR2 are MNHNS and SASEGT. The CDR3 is CASQGEAFF. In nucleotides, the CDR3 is TGTGCCAGTCAGGGAGAAGCTTTCTTT.

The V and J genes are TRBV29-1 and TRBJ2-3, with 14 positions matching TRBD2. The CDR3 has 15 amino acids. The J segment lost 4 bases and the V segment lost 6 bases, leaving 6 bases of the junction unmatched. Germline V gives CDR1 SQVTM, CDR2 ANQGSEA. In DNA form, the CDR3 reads TGCAGCGTCGAGGGGACTAGCGGGAGCCCAGATACGCAGTATTTT. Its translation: CSVEGTSGSPDTQYF.

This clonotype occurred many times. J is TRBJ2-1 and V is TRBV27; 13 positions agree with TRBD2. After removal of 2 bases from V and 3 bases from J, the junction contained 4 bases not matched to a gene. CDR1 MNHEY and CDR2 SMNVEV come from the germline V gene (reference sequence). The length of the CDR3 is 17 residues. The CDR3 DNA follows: TGTGCCAGCAGTTTACTTAGGACTAGCGGGAGCTACAATGAGCAGTTCTTC. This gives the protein CASSLLRTSGSYNEQFF.

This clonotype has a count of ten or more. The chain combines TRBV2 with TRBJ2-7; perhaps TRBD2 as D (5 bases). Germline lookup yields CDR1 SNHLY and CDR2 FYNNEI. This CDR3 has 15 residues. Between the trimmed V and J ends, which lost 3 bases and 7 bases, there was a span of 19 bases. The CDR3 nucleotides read TGTGCCAGCAGTGATTTTAAGAGCCTAGCAACTGAGCAGTACTTC. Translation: CASSDFKSLATEQYF.